These 22 T cell receptor beta chains were all obtained from the same sample, sequenced in a study of blood T cell repertoires in COVID-19. TCRdb keeps only in-frame clones here, not all; method: immunoSEQ multiplex PCR. The sample contains 25,000 to 35,000 clones, approximately 86% of which appear only once. Material: peripheral blood. The receptors here all came from a man in his 60s with COVID-19, enrolled during active disease.

This rearrangement joins TRBV7-2 to TRBJ2-7; 8 nucleotides match TRBD1. Trimming took 0 bases from V and 5 from J; bases not matched to a gene: 6. This CDR3 region has 15 residues. Per germline, CDR1 SGHTA and CDR2 FQGNSA. DNA of the CDR3: TGTGCCAGCAGCTTAGCTTCGCAGGGGGCGGACGAGCAGTACTTC. It encodes CASSLASQGADEQYF.

The chain joins TRBV11-2 to TRBJ2-7; weak D call: TRBD2 (6 bases). The length of the CDR3 is 14 residues. Germline CDR1 reads SGHAT; CDR2 reads FQNNGV. Deletions cut 4 bases from V and 0 bases from J, with 10 bases between. The DNA for the CDR3 is TGTGCCAGCAGCTCGGGCGGGAACTCCTACGAGCAGTACTTC. It translates to CASSSGGNSYEQYF.

V usage is TRBV28 and J usage is TRBJ1-4, with D maybe TRBD1 (6 bases). Germline V CDR1 and CDR2: MDHEN, SYDVKM. Trimming took off 3 bases at V and 8 bases at J, with 13 bases between the two ends. CDR3 length: 14 amino acids. The CDR3 coding sequence is TGTGCCAGCAGTTTGTGGGGGCTCGGGGAAAAACTGTTTTTT. This gives the protein CASSLWGLGEKLFF. The full variable domain, with the rest looked up from reference TRBV28 and TRBJ1-4, is DVKVTQSSRYLVKRTGEKVFLECVQDMDHENMFWYRQDPGLGLRLIYFSYDVKMKEKGDIPEGYSVSREKKERFSLILESASTNQTSMYLCASSLWGLGEKLFFGSGTQLSVL.

The chain joins TRBV28 to TRBJ2-7; a weak D match, TRBD2 (5 bases). The CDR3 contains 13 residues. V was shortened by 1 base and J by 3 bases, with 7 bases between the two germline ends. The germline CDR1 and CDR2 sequences are MDHEN and SYDVKM. CDR3 DNA sequence: TGTGCCAGCAGTTTATCGGGGTACTACGAGCAGTACTTC. This translates into CASSLSGYYEQYF.

This clone showed up just a few times. V and J are TRBV28 and TRBJ1-6, with D hard to call. V lost 3 bases and J 7 bases, leaving 16 bases between the germline ends. This CDR3 contains 16 residues. Per the germline V gene, CDR1 is MDHEN and CDR2 is SYDVKM. The CDR3 protein is CASSFVRWPENSPLHF. The CDR3 DNA is TGTGCCAGCAGTTTCGTGCGGTGGCCGGAGAATTCACCCCTCCACTTT.

The J gene is TRBJ1-5, the V gene TRBV3-1 (or the pseudogene TRBV3-2); D not resolved. The V end lost 1 base, the J end lost 6 bases, and 13 bases lay between the germline ends. The CDR3 covers 15 residues. Germline-derived CDR1 and CDR2 are LGHDT and YNNKEL (reference sequence). In DNA, the CDR3 is TGTGCCAGCAGCCAAGGCGAGGAGGGCGGTCAGCCCCAGCATTTT. Translating it yields CASSQGEEGGQPQHF.

This clone was counted a single time. The chain employs TRBV6-5 and TRBJ1-1; 9 bases are a match to TRBD1. The germline V gene has CDR1 MNHEY and CDR2 SVGAGI. V dropped 4 bases and J dropped 6; count of bases not matched to a gene: 6. The CDR3 has 14 amino acids. CDR3 protein: CASSLGTGWPEAFF. Written as DNA, the CDR3 is TGTGCCAGCAGTTTAGGGACAGGGTGGCCTGAAGCTTTCTTT.

V is TRBV29-1 and J is TRBJ1-5, with D perhaps TRBD1 (5 bases). Germline values: CDR1 SQVTM, CDR2 ANQGSEA. The CDR3 runs to 13 residues. Deletions cut 6 bases from V and 0 bases from J, with 9 bases between. The chain's CDR3 is CSVLGGSNQPQHF. CDR3 nucleotide sequence: TGCAGCGTACTCGGGGGTAGCAATCAGCCCCAGCATTTT.

The chain has TRBV7-3 and TRBJ1-1, with 9 bases lining up with TRBD1. Germline CDR1 SGHTA, CDR2 FQGTGA. The CDR3 runs 14 residues. J lost 4 bases, V lost 5 bases, and 5 bases had no gene match. CDR3 DNA: TGTGCCAGCAGCCAACAGGGGGCCGGCACTGAAGCTTTCTTT. Translated: CASSQQGAGTEAFF.

V is TRBV20-1 and J is TRBJ2-5; no clear D gene. Trimming took 5 bases from V and 5 from J, leaving 9 bases between them. This CDR3 contains 11 residues. Germline V gene lookup returns CDR1 DFQATT and CDR2 SNEGSKA (reference sequence). CDR3 sequence reads: CSAPLRETQYF. The CDR3 nucleotides are TGCAGTGCTCCGTTGAGGGAGACCCAGTACTTC.

The chain couples TRBV7-9 to TRBJ2-7; the D is unclear. The V end was cut by 1 base, the J end by 1 base, with 8 bases between. Germline V gene data show CDR1 as SEHNR and CDR2 as FQNEAQ (reference sequence). The CDR3 sequence is 14 residues long. The CDR3 is CASSLGAASYEQYF. The CDR3 DNA reads TGTGCCAGCAGCTTAGGTGCAGCGTCCTACGAGCAGTACTTC.

This clone was counted between two and nine times. The V call is TRBV19, the J call TRBJ2-2; TRBD1 aligns across 10 bases. The germline V gene has CDR1 LNHDA and CDR2 SQIVND (reference sequence). V lost 10 bases and J lost 3; bases outside the gene matches: 5. CDR3 length: 14 amino acids. In DNA form, the CDR3 reads TGTGCCACTCTGGACAGGGGGGACACCGGGGAGCTGTTTTTT. This gives the protein CATLDRGDTGELFF. Full variable domain (rest looked up from reference TRBV19 and TRBJ2-2): DGGITQSPKYLFRKEGQNVTLSCEQNLNHDAMYWYRQDPGQGLRLIYYSQIVNDFQKGDIAEGYSVSREKKESFPLTVTSAQKNPTAFYLCATLDRGDTGELFFGEGSRLTVL.

CDR3 amino acids: CASSPMGNRGTYEQYF. In DNA, the CDR3 is TGTGCCAGCAGCCCTATGGGAAACAGGGGAACCTACGAGCAGTACTTC. V is TRBV7-9 and J is TRBJ2-7; 7 bases fit TRBD1. V dropped 5 bases and J dropped 2; count of bases not matched to a gene: 12. CDR1 and CDR2 from the germline V gene are SEHNR and FQNEAQ (reference sequence). This CDR3 is 16 amino acids long.

V is TRBV2 and J is TRBJ1-1, with TRBD1 as a possible D gene (6 bases). CDR1 is SNHLY and CDR2 is FYNNEI in the germline V gene. This CDR3 has 14 amino acids. V lost 4 bases, J lost 1 base, and 10 bases lay in between. CDR3 sequence reads: CASSVSGANTEAFF. In DNA, the CDR3 is TGTGCCAGCAGTGTCTCAGGGGCGAACACTGAAGCTTTCTTT.

The chain couples TRBV12-3 or TRBV12-4 to TRBJ1-4; 7 bases line up with TRBD1. The CDR3 runs 13 residues. V trimming: 6 bases; J trimming: 7 bases; junction bases outside the gene matches: 5. This CDR3 reads CASSKTGLEKLFF. For the CDR3, the DNA is TGTGCCAGCAGCAAGACAGGGCTTGAAAAACTGTTTTTT.

CDR3 sequence: CASSYSLAENYEQYF. The CDR3 DNA reads TGTGCCAGCAGTTACTCCCTAGCGGAGAACTACGAGCAGTACTTC. This chain links TRBV6-5 with TRBJ2-7; 7 positions agree with TRBD2. The CDR3 runs to 15 residues. The V and J ends lost 0 bases and 3 bases, in that order; junction bases with no gene match: 5. The germline CDR1 and CDR2 sequences are MNHEY and SVGAGI.

V and J are TRBV19 and TRBJ1-1; D gene uncertain. This CDR3 is built from 14 residues. From germline, CDR1 is LNHDA and CDR2 SQIVND (reference sequence). The V end lost 4 bases, the J end lost 4 bases, and 13 bases lay between the germline ends. The CDR3 here is CASSNERRGTEAFF. In DNA, the CDR3 is TGTGCCAGTAGTAACGAGCGGAGAGGCACTGAAGCTTTCTTT. Looking up the rest from reference TRBV19 and TRBJ1-1 gives the full variable domain: DGGITQSPKYLFRKEGQNVTLSCEQNLNHDAMYWYRQDPGQGLRLIYYSQIVNDFQKGDIAEGYSVSREKKESFPLTVTSAQKNPTAFYLCASSNERRGTEAFFGQGTRLTVV.

This sequence joins TRBV9 and TRBJ2-7; weak D call: TRBD1 (5 bases). The CDR3 runs to 14 residues. V lost 2 bases to trimming and J lost 0 bases, with 9 bases between them. CDR1 and CDR2 from the germline V gene are SGDLS and YYNGEE. For the CDR3, the DNA is TGTGCCAGCAGCGTGACGGACATCTCCTACGAGCAGTACTTC. This gives the protein CASSVTDISYEQYF.

The chain combines TRBV3-1 (or the pseudogene TRBV3-2) with TRBJ1-1; perhaps TRBD1 as D (6 bases). The germline V gene encodes CDR1 LGHDT and CDR2 YNNKEL (reference sequence). This CDR3 has 16 amino acids. V dropped 1 base and J dropped 5 bases, with 17 bases sitting between them. The CDR3 DNA reads TGTGCCAGCAGCCAAGCACTTACAGGGCGGGGGACTGAAGCTTTCTTT. The encoded protein is CASSQALTGRGTEAFF.

The chain uses TRBV15 and TRBJ1-3, with D perhaps TRBD1 (6 bases). V lost 0 bases and J 2 bases, leaving 11 bases between the germline ends. Germline V gene lookup returns CDR1 LNHNV and CDR2 YYDKDF (reference sequence). This CDR3 is built from 16 residues. The CDR3 spells CATSREGTRAGNTIYF. CDR3 DNA sequence: TGTGCCACCAGCAGAGAAGGGACAAGGGCTGGAAACACCATATATTTT.

The chain is built from TRBV7-8 and TRBJ1-3; the match to TRBD1 covers 7 bases. This CDR3 has 14 residues. CDR1 is SGHVS, CDR2 FQNEAQ, per germline. Trimming took 7 bases from V and 0 from J; bases not matched to a gene: 3. The CDR3: CASKGQNSGNTIYF. CDR3 DNA sequence: TGTGCCAGCAAGGGACAGAACTCTGGAAACACCATATATTTT. The entire variable domain, with the rest obtained from reference TRBV7-8 and TRBJ1-3, is as follows: GAGVSQSPRYKVAKRGQDVALRCDPISGHVSLFWYQQALGQGPEFLTYFQNEAQLDKSGLPSDRFFAERPEGSVSTLKIQRTQQEDSAVYLCASKGQNSGNTIYFGEGSWLTVV.

The chain joins TRBV29-1 to TRBJ1-2; D remains unclear. Per germline, CDR1 SQVTM and CDR2 ANQGSEA. The CDR3 consists of 15 residues. The V end was cut by 2 bases, the J end by 4 bases, with 17 bases between. CDR3 amino acids: CSVEPSELVSYGYTF. CDR3 sequence (DNA): TGCAGCGTTGAACCGAGCGAGTTAGTATCCTATGGCTACACCTTC.